A selection of T cell receptor beta chains follows, all from one sample in a study of T-cell reconstitution after alpha-beta-depleted transplantation in children. TCRdb itself ran the PCR reads through MiXCR, one entry per CDR3 protein. This sample carries about 870,000 distinct CDR3 sequences, roughly 15% of them seen once, and the ten largest clones take approximately 5%. Sequenced here: PBMCs, mostly from graft donor cells, sampled 360 days after TCRalphabeta/CD19-depleted stem cell transplant. The origin of the receptors is a male patient under 18 who had a stem cell transplant for acute lymphoblastic leukemia, so the T cells may come from the graft donor. Each CDR3 is given with its conserved first and last residue. A D gene is named only where the DNA matches it firmly. Where a row states a size, it is once, few, many or the class of an expanded clone; other rows omit it.

cdr3_aa: CASSRDTGAEQYF
cdr3_nt: TGTGCCAGCAGCCGCGATACTGGGGCGGAGCAGTACTTC
v_call: TRBV7-9
clone_size: .
d_call: .
j_call: TRBJ2-7

cdr3_aa: CASSRLGDTQYF
cdr3_nt: TGTGCCAGCAGCCGCCTCGGAGATACGCAGTATTTT
v_call: TRBV13
clone_size: many
d_call: .
j_call: TRBJ2-3

cdr3_aa: CASSLLAGAPPDTQYF
cdr3_nt: TGTGCCAGCAGCTTACTAGCGGGAGCCCCGCCAGATACGCAGTATTTT
v_call: TRBV7-3
clone_size: once
d_call: TRBD2
j_call: TRBJ2-3

cdr3_aa: CASSRSGLRNTEAFF
cdr3_nt: TGTGCCAGCAGTCGTTCGGGTTTGAGGAACACTGAAGCTTTCTTT
v_call: TRBV12-3/TRBV12-4
clone_size: .
d_call: .
j_call: TRBJ1-1

cdr3_aa: CASSLSVAEGFNEQFF
cdr3_nt: TGTGCCAGCAGCTTATCGGTAGCGGAAGGTTTCAATGAGCAGTTCTTC
v_call: TRBV7-9
clone_size: few
d_call: .
j_call: TRBJ2-1

cdr3_aa: CASSQEGTSGAYEQYF
cdr3_nt: TGTGCCAGCAGCCAAGAAGGGACTAGCGGGGCCTACGAGCAGTACTTC
v_call: TRBV3-1
clone_size: many
d_call: TRBD2
j_call: TRBJ2-7

cdr3_aa: CASSPSFGSSYEQYF
cdr3_nt: TGTGCCAGCTCACCAAGTTTCGGGAGCTCCTACGAGCAGTACTTC
v_call: TRBV18
clone_size: .
d_call: .
j_call: TRBJ2-7

cdr3_aa: CASSSRSWELFF
cdr3_nt: TGCGCCAGCAGCTCACGTTCGTGGGAGCTGTTTTTT
v_call: TRBV5-1
clone_size: .
d_call: .
j_call: TRBJ2-2

cdr3_aa: CASSPAFRTSSYEQYF
cdr3_nt: TGTGCCAGCAGCCCTGCCTTTAGGACTTCATCCTACGAGCAGTACTTC
v_call: TRBV13
clone_size: few
d_call: .
j_call: TRBJ2-7

cdr3_aa: CASGRGSSYNEQFF
cdr3_nt: TGTGCCAGCGGGCGGGGAAGCTCCTACAATGAGCAGTTCTTC
v_call: TRBV6-1
clone_size: many
d_call: .
j_call: TRBJ2-1

cdr3_aa: CASTRTSGRIPFGADTQYF
cdr3_nt: TGCGCCAGCACCCGGACTAGCGGGAGAATTCCCTTTGGTGCAGATACGCAGTATTTT
v_call: TRBV5-1
clone_size: many
d_call: TRBD2
j_call: TRBJ2-3

cdr3_aa: CASSFLREENTGELFF
cdr3_nt: TGCGCCAGCAGCTTCTTGAGGGAGGAGAACACCGGGGAGCTGTTTTTT
v_call: TRBV23-1
clone_size: .
d_call: .
j_call: TRBJ2-2

cdr3_aa: CATSRVPGLANSYEQYF
cdr3_nt: TGTGCCACCAGCAGAGTACCGGGACTAGCCAACTCCTACGAGCAGTACTTC
v_call: TRBV15
clone_size: .
d_call: TRBD2
j_call: TRBJ2-7

cdr3_aa: CATSGPTGSSYEQYF
cdr3_nt: TGTGCCACCAGTGGCCCAACAGGGTCCTCCTACGAGCAGTACTTC
v_call: TRBV24-1
clone_size: .
d_call: .
j_call: TRBJ2-7

cdr3_aa: CASSGDYSYEQYF
cdr3_nt: TGTGCCAGCAGCGGGGATTACTCCTACGAGCAGTACTTC
v_call: TRBV9
clone_size: .
d_call: .
j_call: TRBJ2-7

cdr3_aa: CSVGGGESYEQYF
cdr3_nt: TGCAGCGTGGGGGGTGGGGAATCCTACGAGCAGTACTTC
v_call: TRBV29-1
clone_size: .
d_call: .
j_call: TRBJ2-7

cdr3_aa: CASSQDNARRGSYEQYF
cdr3_nt: TGTGCCAGCAGCCAAGATAATGCCAGGAGGGGGTCCTACGAGCAGTACTTC
v_call: TRBV4-2
clone_size: few
d_call: .
j_call: TRBJ2-7

cdr3_aa: CASSLQQGMTLRNTEAFF
cdr3_nt: TGCGCCAGCAGCTTGCAGCAGGGGATGACTTTGCGGAACACTGAAGCTTTCTTT
v_call: TRBV5-1
clone_size: few
d_call: .
j_call: TRBJ1-1

cdr3_aa: CASSKGGAPVLSNEKLFF
cdr3_nt: TGTGCCAGCAGCAAAGGGGGGGCCCCGGTGCTTTCTAATGAAAAACTGTTTTTT
v_call: TRBV25-1
clone_size: .
d_call: .
j_call: TRBJ1-4

cdr3_aa: CASSLAGENIQYF
cdr3_nt: TGCGCCAGCAGCTTGGCGGGAGAAAACATTCAGTACTTC
v_call: TRBV11-2
clone_size: .
d_call: TRBD2
j_call: TRBJ2-4

cdr3_aa: CASSQDQRGSSYNEQFF
cdr3_nt: TGTGCCAGCAGCCAAGATCAGAGGGGGAGCTCCTACAATGAGCAGTTCTTC
v_call: TRBV3-1
clone_size: few
d_call: .
j_call: TRBJ2-1

cdr3_aa: CASSLVGSIQWIHEQFF
cdr3_nt: TGCGCCAGCAGCTTGGTAGGATCGATACAGTGGATCCATGAGCAGTTCTTC
v_call: TRBV5-1
clone_size: few
d_call: .
j_call: TRBJ2-1

cdr3_aa: CSARDKGNTEAFF
cdr3_nt: TGCAGTGCTAGAGATAAGGGTAACACTGAAGCTTTCTTT
v_call: TRBV20-1
clone_size: .
d_call: .
j_call: TRBJ1-1

cdr3_aa: CSVARGRDTGELFF
cdr3_nt: TGCAGCGTGGCCAGGGGTCGTGACACCGGGGAGCTGTTTTTT
v_call: TRBV29-1
clone_size: .
d_call: .
j_call: TRBJ2-2

cdr3_aa: CASSVAPHSGGTDTQYF
cdr3_nt: TGTGCCAGCAGCGTAGCCCCACATAGCGGGGGCACAGATACGCAGTATTTT
v_call: TRBV9
clone_size: .
d_call: TRBD2
j_call: TRBJ2-3

cdr3_aa: CASRKAVRSISYNEQFF
cdr3_nt: TGTGCCAGCCGAAAAGCAGTACGATCCATTTCCTACAATGAGCAGTTCTTC
v_call: TRBV7-9
clone_size: few
d_call: .
j_call: TRBJ2-1

cdr3_aa: CASTPAAGTGYEQFF
cdr3_nt: TGCGCCAGCACTCCTGCGGCAGGGACAGGGTATGAGCAGTTCTTC
v_call: TRBV5-1
clone_size: .
d_call: TRBD1
j_call: TRBJ2-1

cdr3_aa: CASSLRGSDTQYF
cdr3_nt: TGTGCCAGCAGTTTACGTGGCTCGGATACGCAGTATTTT
v_call: TRBV12-3/TRBV12-4
clone_size: few
d_call: .
j_call: TRBJ2-3